This note documents a single T cell receptor (beta chain) sequence. The target antigen is unknown. This sample was included in a study of cytomegalovirus exposure and HLA in healthy donors. This CDR3 has 19 residues. Germline V gene data show CDR1 as SGHVS and CDR2 as FNYEAQ. Trimming took 2 bases from V and 3 from J; bases not matched to a gene: 18. Overall study findings and caveats: Sequencing likely generated an artifact that appeared as a cluster of highly shared sequence variants. When a later analysis was performed, an Asian-associated ancestry cluster reportedly had fewer N-insertions than the 666-donor mean.

The PCR made use of 60 Vbeta and 13 Jbeta primers. Assay used: immunoSEQ multiplex PCR; TCRdb lists only in-frame clones, some missing. The sample gives 150,000 to 200,000 clones, around 77% of which show up once; 1.5% to 2% is in the top ten. This clonotype originated in a woman aged 25 to 39 in good health and CMV-seronegative. Specimen: PBMCs. The rearrangement joins TRBV7-6 to TRBJ1-1, with 7 bases that match TRBD1. The CDR3 DNA sequence: TGTGCCAGCAGCTTATACCCTGGGACAGTGGCATTGTTGGACACTGAAGCTTTCTTT. Amino acids: CASSLYPGTVALLDTEAFF.